This T cell receptor beta chain originates from a study of response to subunit inactivated influenza vaccine. MiXCR was run by TCRdb on the RT-PCR reads, yielding one entry per CDR3 protein. This table has some 540,000 distinct CDR3 sequences, roughly 25% appearing once. General observations from the study: With each seasonal influenza vaccination, the authors suggested, few new T cells are recruited.

This clonotype was counted only a few times. Its antigen remains unidentified. The ends were cut back, 3 bases at V and 8 bases at J, with 8 bases in the middle. This CDR3 spans 12 amino acids. These data also featured in a second study, about T cells expressing NK-cell markers. That investigation notes: A 5'RACE template switching approach incorporating UMIs was used to make TCR beta cDNA. Repertoires of TCR beta were obtained from T cells sorted as CD3+CD56+NKG2C+, CD3+CD56+NKG2C- and CD3+CD56-NKG2C+. The eight sequenced donors comprised seven who were HCMV-seropositive and one who was seronegative. Dominant NKG2C+ clonotypes made up about 1.0-7.0% of CD8+ T cells in more than 5 donors.

This sample comprised CD4+ T cells sorted from PBMCs, obtained about 11 days after vaccination. The genes are TRBV12-3 or TRBV12-4 and TRBJ2-1; D may be TRBD2 (5 bases). The clonotype comes from a middle-aged man who received an inactivated influenza vaccine. CDR3 DNA: TGTGCCAGCAGTTTTGCGGGCGATGAGCAGTTCTTC. As protein: CASSFAGDEQFF.